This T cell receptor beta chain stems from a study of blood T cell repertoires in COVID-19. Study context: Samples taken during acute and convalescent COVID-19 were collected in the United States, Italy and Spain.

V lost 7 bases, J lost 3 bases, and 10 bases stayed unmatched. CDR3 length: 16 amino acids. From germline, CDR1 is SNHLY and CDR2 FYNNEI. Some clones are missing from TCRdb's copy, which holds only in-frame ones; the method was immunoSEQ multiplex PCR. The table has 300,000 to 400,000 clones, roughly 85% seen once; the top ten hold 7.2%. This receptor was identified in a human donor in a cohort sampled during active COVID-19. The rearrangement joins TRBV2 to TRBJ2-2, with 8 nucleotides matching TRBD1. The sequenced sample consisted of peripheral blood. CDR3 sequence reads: CASTSDRESYTGELFF. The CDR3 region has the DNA TGTGCCAGCACCTCGGACAGGGAGTCGTACACCGGGGAGCTGTTTTTT. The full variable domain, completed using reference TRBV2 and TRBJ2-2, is EPEVTQTPSHQVTQMGQEVILRCVPISNHLYFYWYRQILGQKVEFLVSFYNNEISEKSEIFDDQFSVERPDGSNFTLKIRSTKLEDSAMYFCASTSDRESYTGELFFGEGSRLTVL.